Listed here are 15 T cell receptor beta chains from one sample, sequenced in a study of cytomegalovirus exposure and HLA in healthy donors. The PCR employed 60 Vbeta primers together with 13 Jbeta primers. Method: immunoSEQ multiplex PCR; TCRdb's copy keeps in-frame clones and lacks some. In the table there are 100,000 to 150,000 clones, approximately 80% of which are singletons. The sequencing sample was made of PBMCs. The receptor source for this set is a woman aged 40 to 50 in good health and CMV-seropositive.

The chain links TRBV7-6 to TRBJ2-7, with TRBD1 as a possible D gene (6 bases). The length of the CDR3 is 13 residues. V dropped 0 bases and J dropped 5 bases, with 8 bases sitting between them. The V gene's germline CDR1 is SGHVS and CDR2 FNYEAQ. The CDR3 DNA follows: TGTGCCAGCAGCTTAGCCCGGGACAACGAGCAGTACTTC. Translated: CASSLARDNEQYF.

The count of this clone is one. This chain uses TRBV7-3 with TRBJ2-5; 15 bases fit TRBD2. This CDR3 contains 16 residues. V gave up 4 bases and J gave up 5 bases; unmatched junction bases: 5. In germline, CDR1 is SGHTA, CDR2 FQGTGA. The CDR3 nucleotides read TGTGCCAGCAGCTCTGGACTAGCGGGAGGGTCGGAGACCCAGTACTTC. Protein product: CASSSGLAGGSETQYF. Complete variable domain (other parts from reference TRBV7-3 and TRBJ2-5): GAGVSQTPSNKVTEKGKYVELRCDPISGHTALYWYRQSLGQGPEFLIYFQGTGAADDSGLPNDRFFAVRPEGSVSTLKIQRTERGDSAVYLCASSSGLAGGSETQYFGPGTRLLVL.

The genes are TRBV2 and TRBJ2-3; D may be TRBD2 (6 bases). The CDR3 sequence is 14 residues long. Looked up from germline, CDR1 is SNHLY and CDR2 is FYNNEI. Trimming shortened V by 7 bases and J by 1 base, and 12 bases separated the two germline ends. The CDR3 is CASTDGGGTDTQYF. Here the CDR3 DNA reads TGTGCCAGCACCGACGGAGGGGGCACAGATACGCAGTATTTT.

This sequence joins TRBV7-3 and TRBJ1-4, with TRBD1 matching 8 bases. V lost 5 bases to trimming and J lost 8 bases; unmatched junction nucleotides: 7. Germline CDR1 and CDR2: SGHTA and FQGTGA. This CDR3 is built from 14 residues. The CDR3 sequence is CASSLGQGEEKLFF. The CDR3 DNA follows: TGTGCCAGCAGCCTTGGACAGGGTGAGGAAAAACTGTTTTTT.

V gene TRBV6-1 combines with J gene TRBJ2-7; 7 positions agree with TRBD2. This CDR3 spans 15 amino acids. Germline values: CDR1 MNHNS, CDR2 SASEGT. V was clipped by 3 bases and J by 4 bases; unmatched bases: 9. The CDR3, as DNA: TGTGCCAGCAGTGAGTTTTGGCGGGAGACTTACGAGCAGTACTTC. Protein product: CASSEFWRETYEQYF.

This clone was seen a handful of times. The chain is built from TRBV5-4 and TRBJ2-7, with TRBD2 matching 10 bases. This CDR3 has 15 amino acids. The J segment lost 0 bases and the V segment lost 1 base, leaving 1 base of the junction unmatched. The germline gives CDR1 SGHNT, CDR2 YYREEE (reference sequence). CDR3 in amino acids: CASSLTSGISYEQYF. Here the CDR3 DNA reads TGTGCCAGCAGCTTGACTAGCGGGATCTCCTACGAGCAGTACTTC. Complete variable domain (other parts from reference TRBV5-4 and TRBJ2-7): ETGVTQSPTHLIKTRGQQVTLRCSSQSGHNTVSWYQQALGQGPQFIFQYYREEENGRGNFPPRFSGLQFPNYSSELNVNALELDDSALYLCASSLTSGISYEQYFGPGTRLTVT.

The V and J genes are TRBV7-2 and TRBJ2-7; D is possibly TRBD2 (6 bases). The germline V gene has CDR1 SGHTA and CDR2 FQGNSA. The germline V and J ends were trimmed by 5 bases and 5 bases, with 16 bases remaining between them. The CDR3 has 14 amino acids. The CDR3 is CASSPWGESDEQYF. CDR3 bases: TGTGCCAGCAGCCCCTGGGGGGAAAGCGACGAGCAGTACTTC.

The rearrangement joins TRBV6-5 to TRBJ1-3, with 8 bases aligning to TRBD1. The CDR3 length is 16 residues. With 4 bases clipped from V and 4 bases from J, the junction kept 9 bases outside the gene matches. CDR1 and CDR2 (germline): MNHEY, SVGAGI. DNA of the CDR3: TGTGCCAGCAGTTTCCGGAACAGGGGGAAAGGAAACACCATATATTTT. Translated, it gives CASSFRNRGKGNTIYF.

Only a few counts were recorded for this clone. The chain joins TRBV1 to TRBJ1-3; the table's D call, TRBD1, was not checked against the DNA. TRBV1 is an annotated pseudogene. This CDR3 is built from 16 residues. For the CDR3, the DNA is TGCACCAGCAGCCAAATATACGTCGACAGGGGAAACACCATATATTTT. This gives the protein CTSSQIYVDRGNTIYF.

CDR3 bases: TGTGCCAGCAGCTTTTACAGGGGGGCGAACACCGGGGAGCTGTTTTTT. Its protein is CASSFYRGANTGELFF. The gene calls are TRBV5-8 and TRBJ2-2; 8 bases match TRBD1. CDR1 is SGHTS and CDR2 is YDEGEE in the germline V gene. The CDR3 loop spans 16 amino acids. V shed 2 bases and J 0 bases; nucleotides not matched to a gene: 3.

The CDR3 here is CSVQGVEQFF. The DNA for the CDR3 is TGCAGCGTTCAGGGGGTTGAGCAGTTCTTC. The chain carries TRBV29-1 and TRBJ2-1; 7 bases line up with TRBD1. CDR1 is SQVTM, CDR2 ANQGSEA, per germline. This CDR3 is 10 amino acids long. V lost 5 bases and J lost 9; bases outside the gene matches: 1.

The rearrangement links TRBV5-1 to TRBJ2-7, with 10 bases identical to TRBD2. With V trimmed by 1 base and J by 3 bases, 7 bases remained unmatched. Germline V gene sequence: CDR1 SGHRS, CDR2 YFSETQ. This CDR3 has 16 amino acids. CDR3 amino acids: CASSLKLAGEGYEQYF. CDR3 coding DNA: TGCGCCAGCAGCTTGAAGCTAGCGGGGGAGGGCTACGAGCAGTACTTC.

The chain recombines TRBV7-2 with TRBJ2-7; D ambiguous. There are 14 residues in the CDR3. V was cut by 7 bases and J by 3 bases, with 16 bases left in between. Germline V gene sequence: CDR1 SGHTA, CDR2 FQGNSA. CDR3 DNA: TGTGCCAGCATTCCAACCGGTGTTTTCTACGAGCAGTACTTC. Residues: CASIPTGVFYEQYF.

The DNA of the CDR3 is TGCGCCAGCAGCCAAGATTGGGCTAGCGGGCAAGAGACCCAGTACTTC. This gives the protein CASSQDWASGQETQYF. The V and J genes are TRBV4-1 and TRBJ2-5, with TRBD2 identical over 8 bases. Per the germline V gene, CDR1 is MGHRA and CDR2 is YSYEKL. Trimming took 0 bases from V and 2 from J; bases not matched to a gene: 5. The CDR3 is 16 amino acids.

This clone came up once. The chain couples TRBV19 to TRBJ1-1; 7 bases agree with TRBD1. Germline V gives CDR1 LNHDA, CDR2 SQIVND (reference sequence). The CDR3 loop spans 13 amino acids. V lost 9 bases, J lost 1 base, and 5 bases stayed unmatched. As DNA, the CDR3 is TGTGCCAGCACAGGGGACCCGAACACTGAAGCTTTCTTT. This translates into CASTGDPNTEAFF.